This entry describes one T cell receptor beta chain. Antigen specificity is unknown. Germline loops: CDR1 SEHNR, CDR2 FQNEAQ (reference sequence). Trimming took off 7 bases at V and 0 bases at J, with 22 bases between the two ends. CDR3 length equals 18 residues. TCRdb's table, derived via immunoSEQ multiplex PCR, lists solely in-frame clones and lacks some. The table includes 100,000 to 150,000 clones, roughly 87% detected once. The source of the sample is a study of T cell responses to AZD1222 COVID-19 vaccine. Study-wide points: White British donors predominated, females outnumbered males, and clonal diversity was possibly underestimated. Targets within unmutated variant regions were reportedly found for nearly half of spike-specific TCRs. Baseline testing showed seropositivity in only a handful of AZD1222 recipients. Sampling that yielded the repertoires occurred only after the peak T cell response.

The source is an adult in good health. V and J are TRBV7-9 and TRBJ1-3, with a weak D call TRBD1 (5 bases). The material was peripheral blood, obtained on day 0 of MenACWY control vaccination. CDR3 in amino acids: CASTSLLGVGYSGNTIYF. CDR3 in DNA: TGTGCCAGCACCTCACTCTTGGGGGTAGGATACTCTGGAAACACCATATATTTT.